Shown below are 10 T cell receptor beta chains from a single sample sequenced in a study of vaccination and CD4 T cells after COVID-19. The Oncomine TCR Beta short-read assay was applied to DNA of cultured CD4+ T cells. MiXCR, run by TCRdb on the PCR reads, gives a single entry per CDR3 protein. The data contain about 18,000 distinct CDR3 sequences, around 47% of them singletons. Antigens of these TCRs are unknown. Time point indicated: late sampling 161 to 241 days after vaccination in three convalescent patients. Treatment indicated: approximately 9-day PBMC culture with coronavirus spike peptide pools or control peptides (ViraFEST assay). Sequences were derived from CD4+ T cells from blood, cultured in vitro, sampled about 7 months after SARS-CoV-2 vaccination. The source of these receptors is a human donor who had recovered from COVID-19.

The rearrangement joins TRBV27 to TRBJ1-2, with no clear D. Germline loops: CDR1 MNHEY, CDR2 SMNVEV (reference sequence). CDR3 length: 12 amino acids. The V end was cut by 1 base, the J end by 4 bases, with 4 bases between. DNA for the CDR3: TGTGCCAGCAGTTTATTCGGCTATGGCTACACCTTC. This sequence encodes CASSLFGYGYTF.

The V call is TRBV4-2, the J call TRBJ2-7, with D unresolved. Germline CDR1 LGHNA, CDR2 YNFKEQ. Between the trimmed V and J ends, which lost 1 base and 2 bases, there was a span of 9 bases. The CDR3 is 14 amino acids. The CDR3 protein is CASSQVAATYEQYF. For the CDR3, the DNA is TGTGCCAGCAGCCAAGTTGCCGCAACCTACGAGCAGTACTTC.

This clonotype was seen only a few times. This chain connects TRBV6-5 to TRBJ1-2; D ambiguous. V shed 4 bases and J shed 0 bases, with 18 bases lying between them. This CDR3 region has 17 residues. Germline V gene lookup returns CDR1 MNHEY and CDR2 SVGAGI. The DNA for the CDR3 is TGTGCCAGCAGTTTAGACACGCAGGAACTAGCTAACTATGGCTACACCTTC. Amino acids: CASSLDTQELANYGYTF.

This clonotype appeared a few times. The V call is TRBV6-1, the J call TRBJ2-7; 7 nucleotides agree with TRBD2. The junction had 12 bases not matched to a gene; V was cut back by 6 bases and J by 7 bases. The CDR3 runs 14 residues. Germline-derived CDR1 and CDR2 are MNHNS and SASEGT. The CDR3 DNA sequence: TGTGCCAGCAGATCGTACATGGACGGGGGGGAGCAGTACTTC. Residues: CASRSYMDGGEQYF.

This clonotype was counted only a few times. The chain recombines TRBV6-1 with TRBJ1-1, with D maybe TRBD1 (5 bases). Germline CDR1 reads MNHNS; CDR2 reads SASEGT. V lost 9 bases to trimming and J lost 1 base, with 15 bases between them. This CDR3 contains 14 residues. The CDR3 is CASKGWRENTEAFF. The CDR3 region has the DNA TGTGCCAGTAAGGGGTGGCGGGAGAACACTGAAGCTTTCTTT.

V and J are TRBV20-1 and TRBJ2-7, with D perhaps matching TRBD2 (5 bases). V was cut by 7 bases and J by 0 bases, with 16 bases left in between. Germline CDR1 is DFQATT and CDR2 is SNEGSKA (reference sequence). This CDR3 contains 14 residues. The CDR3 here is CSGLGSQTSYEQYF. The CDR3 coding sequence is TGCAGTGGCTTAGGGAGCCAGACCTCCTACGAGCAGTACTTC.

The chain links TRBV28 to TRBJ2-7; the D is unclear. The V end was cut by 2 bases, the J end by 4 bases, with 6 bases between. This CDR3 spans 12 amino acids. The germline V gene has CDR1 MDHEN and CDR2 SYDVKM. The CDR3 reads CASSLGQYEQYF. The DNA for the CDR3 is TGTGCCAGCAGTTTAGGGCAGTACGAGCAGTACTTC.

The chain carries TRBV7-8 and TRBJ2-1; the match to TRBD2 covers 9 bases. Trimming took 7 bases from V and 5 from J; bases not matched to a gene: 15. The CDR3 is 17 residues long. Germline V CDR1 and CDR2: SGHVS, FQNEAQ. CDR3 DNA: TGTGCCAGCACCCGCCTTGGGAATAGCGGGGGTCACAATGAGCAGTTCTTC. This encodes CASTRLGNSGGHNEQFF.

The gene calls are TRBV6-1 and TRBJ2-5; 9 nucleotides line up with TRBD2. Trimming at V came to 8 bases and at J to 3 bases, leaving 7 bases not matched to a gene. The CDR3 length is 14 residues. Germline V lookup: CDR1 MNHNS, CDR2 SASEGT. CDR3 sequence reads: CASGLAGDKETQYF. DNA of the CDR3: TGTGCCAGCGGATTAGCGGGGGATAAAGAGACCCAGTACTTC.

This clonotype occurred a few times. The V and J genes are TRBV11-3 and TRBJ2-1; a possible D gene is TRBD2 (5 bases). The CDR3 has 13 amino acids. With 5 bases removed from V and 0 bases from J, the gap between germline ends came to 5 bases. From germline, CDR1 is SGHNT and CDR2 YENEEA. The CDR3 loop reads CASSAGSYNEQFF. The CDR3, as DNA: TGTGCCAGCAGCGCGGGCTCCTACAATGAGCAGTTCTTC.